These T cell receptor beta chains were read from a single sample in a study of blood T cell repertoires in COVID-19. Clones were read by immunoSEQ multiplex PCR, and TCRdb kept only the in-frame ones, dropping some. Among 200,000 to 300,000 clones listed, 75% to 85% were seen once. Specimen: peripheral blood. The receptors were gathered from a human donor in a cohort sampled during active COVID-19. CDR3s include the opening cysteine and the closing phenylalanine or tryptophan. A D gene is named only where the DNA matches it firmly. Size is omitted from some rows. Given values are once, few, many or a class for expanded clones.

clone size	D gene	V gene	J gene	CDR3 DNA	CDR3 protein
-	-	TRBV1	TRBJ2-1	TGCACCAGACGGCGGGAGAGCTCCTACAATGAGCAGTTCTTC	CTRRRESSYNEQFF
-	-	TRBV11-2	TRBJ1-6	TGTGCCAGCAGCTCTCAGACAGGAGTCTCACCCCTCCACTTT	CASSSQTGVSPLHF
-	TRBD2	TRBV11-3	TRBJ2-7	TGTGCCAGCAGCCGCGGGGGGGAGTCCTACGAGCAGTACTTC	CASSRGGESYEQYF
-	-	TRBV11-2	TRBJ1-2	TGTGCCAGCAGCTCCTACCCAAACCACTACAGGGATACTAACTATGGCTACACCTTC	CASSSYPNHYRDTNYGYTF
-	-	TRBV7-3	TRBJ1-6	TGTGCCAGCAGCTTAAGGGGGGGAAATTCACCCCTCCACTTT	CASSLRGGNSPLHF
-	-	TRBV7-2	TRBJ2-1	TGTGCCAGCAGCTTAGACGGGGGAAGGGGTGAGCAGTTCTTC	CASSLDGGRGEQFF
-	TRBD1	TRBV7-9	TRBJ2-2	TGTGCCAACGCACAGGGGACCCCCGGGGTCGGGGAGCTGTTTTTT	CANAQGTPGVGELFF
-	-	TRBV19	TRBJ2-7	TGTGCCAGTAGTATAGCCGGGACCTACGAGCAGTACTTC	CASSIAGTYEQYF
once	-	TRBV2	TRBJ1-5	TGTGCCAGCAGGGGGACCGCCGGGGGTTATCAGCCCCAGCATTTT	CASRGTAGGYQPQHF
-	TRBD1	TRBV27	TRBJ1-1	TGTGCCAGCAGGACGAGGGACAGGGGACTCACTGAAGCTTTCTTT	CASRTRDRGLTEAFF
-	TRBD1	TRBV7-8	TRBJ1-1	TGTGCCAGCAGCCCCCGACAGGGTGAAGCTTTCTTT	CASSPRQGEAFF
-	TRBD2	TRBV19	TRBJ2-3	TGTGCCAGTAGTATTCCCCGGGGAGGGACCCTCGATAGGGCAGATACGCAGTATTTT	CASSIPRGGTLDRADTQYF